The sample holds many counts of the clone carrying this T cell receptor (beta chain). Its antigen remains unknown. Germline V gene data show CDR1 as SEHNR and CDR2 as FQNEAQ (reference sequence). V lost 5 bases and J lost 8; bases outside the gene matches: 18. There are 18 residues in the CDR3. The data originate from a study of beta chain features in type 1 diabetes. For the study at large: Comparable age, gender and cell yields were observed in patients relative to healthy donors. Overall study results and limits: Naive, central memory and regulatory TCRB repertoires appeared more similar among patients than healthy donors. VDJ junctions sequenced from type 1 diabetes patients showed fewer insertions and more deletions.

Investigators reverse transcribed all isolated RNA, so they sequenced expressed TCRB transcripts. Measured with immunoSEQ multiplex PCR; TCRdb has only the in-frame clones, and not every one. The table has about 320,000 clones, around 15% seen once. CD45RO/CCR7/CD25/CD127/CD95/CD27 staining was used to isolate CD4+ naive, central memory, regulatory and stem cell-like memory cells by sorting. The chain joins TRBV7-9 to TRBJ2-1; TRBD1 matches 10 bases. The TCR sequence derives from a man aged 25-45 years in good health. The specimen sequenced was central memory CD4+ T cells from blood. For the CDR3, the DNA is TGTGCCAGCAGCACCCTCGCACCCCGGGACAGGGGATTGTATGAGCAGTTCTTC. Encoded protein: CASSTLAPRDRGLYEQFF.